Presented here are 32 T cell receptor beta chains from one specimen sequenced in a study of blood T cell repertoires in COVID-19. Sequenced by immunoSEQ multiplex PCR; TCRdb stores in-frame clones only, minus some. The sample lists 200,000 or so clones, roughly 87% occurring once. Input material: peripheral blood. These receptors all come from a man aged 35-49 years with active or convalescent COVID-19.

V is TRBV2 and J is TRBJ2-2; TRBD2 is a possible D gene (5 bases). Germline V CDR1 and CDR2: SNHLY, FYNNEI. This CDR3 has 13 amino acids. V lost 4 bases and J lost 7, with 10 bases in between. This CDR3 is CASSVTEVGELFF. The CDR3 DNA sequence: TGTGCCAGCAGTGTAACGGAGGTCGGGGAGCTGTTTTTT.

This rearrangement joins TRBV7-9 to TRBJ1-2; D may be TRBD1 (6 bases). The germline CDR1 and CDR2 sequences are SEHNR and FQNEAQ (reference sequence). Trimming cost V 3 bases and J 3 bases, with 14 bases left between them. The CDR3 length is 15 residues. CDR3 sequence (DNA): TGTGCCAGCAGCTTCTGGGCAGGGGTGGACTATGGCTACACCTTC. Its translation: CASSFWAGVDYGYTF.

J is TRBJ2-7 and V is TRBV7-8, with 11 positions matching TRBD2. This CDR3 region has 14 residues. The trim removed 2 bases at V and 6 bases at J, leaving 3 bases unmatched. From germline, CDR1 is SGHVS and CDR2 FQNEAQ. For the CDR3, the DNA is TGTGCCAGCAGCTTAAGACTAGCGGGGCTCGAGCAGTACTTC. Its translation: CASSLRLAGLEQYF.

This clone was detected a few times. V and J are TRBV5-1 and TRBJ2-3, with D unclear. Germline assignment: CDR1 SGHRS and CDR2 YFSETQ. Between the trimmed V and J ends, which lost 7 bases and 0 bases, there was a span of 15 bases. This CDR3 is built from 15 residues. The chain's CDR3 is CASRDNPSSTDTQYF. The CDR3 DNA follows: TGCGCCAGCCGCGACAATCCGAGTAGCACAGATACGCAGTATTTT.

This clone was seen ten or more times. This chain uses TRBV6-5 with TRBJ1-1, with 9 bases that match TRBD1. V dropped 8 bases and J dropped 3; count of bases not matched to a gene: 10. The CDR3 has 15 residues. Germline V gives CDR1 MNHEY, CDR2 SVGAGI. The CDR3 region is CASARLQGADTEAFF. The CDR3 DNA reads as TGTGCCAGCGCCCGCCTACAGGGGGCGGACACTGAAGCTTTCTTT.

CDR3 region: CASSPRVGAVDEQFF. CDR3 nucleotides: TGTGCCAGCTCACCTAGGGTGGGGGCCGTCGATGAGCAGTTCTTC. This chain links TRBV18 with TRBJ2-1; possibly TRBD1 for D (6 bases). V was pared by 3 bases and J by 8 bases, with 17 bases between. Germline values: CDR1 KGHSH, CDR2 LQKENI. This CDR3 comprises 15 residues.

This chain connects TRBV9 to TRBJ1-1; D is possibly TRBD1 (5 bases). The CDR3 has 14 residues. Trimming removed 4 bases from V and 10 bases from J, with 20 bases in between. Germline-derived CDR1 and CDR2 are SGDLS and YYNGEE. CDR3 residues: CASSPGRGEGGAFF. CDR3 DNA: TGTGCCAGCAGCCCCGGGCGGGGGGAAGGTGGAGCTTTCTTT.

CDR3 sequence reads: CAWSYTGNTGELFF. In DNA, the CDR3 is TGTGCCTGGAGTTACACAGGGAACACCGGGGAGCTGTTTTTT. This chain joins TRBV30 and TRBJ2-2; possibly TRBD1 for D (5 bases). The CDR3 consists of 14 residues. Trimming cost V 2 bases and J 1 base, with 8 bases left between them. CDR1 and CDR2 (germline): GTSNPN, SVGIG (reference sequence). Variable domain in full (rest from reference TRBV30 and TRBJ2-2): SQTIHQWPATLVQPVGSPLSLECTVEGTSNPNLYWYRQAAGRGLQLLFYSVGIGQISSEVPQNLSASRPQDRQFILSSKKLLLSDSGFYLCAWSYTGNTGELFFGEGSRLTVL.

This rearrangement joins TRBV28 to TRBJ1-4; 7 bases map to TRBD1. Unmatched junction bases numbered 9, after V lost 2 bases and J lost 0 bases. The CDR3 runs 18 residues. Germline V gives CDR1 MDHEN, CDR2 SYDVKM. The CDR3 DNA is TGTGCCAGCAGTTTAGACAGGGCATCTTGGGCAACTAATGAAAAACTGTTTTTT. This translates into CASSLDRASWATNEKLFF.

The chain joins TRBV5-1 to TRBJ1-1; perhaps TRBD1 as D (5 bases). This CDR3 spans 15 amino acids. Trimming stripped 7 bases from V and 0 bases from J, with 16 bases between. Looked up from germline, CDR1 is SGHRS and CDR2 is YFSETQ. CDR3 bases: TGCGCCAGCGGAGGGGAGGCGGGTATGAACACTGAAGCTTTCTTT. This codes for CASGGEAGMNTEAFF.

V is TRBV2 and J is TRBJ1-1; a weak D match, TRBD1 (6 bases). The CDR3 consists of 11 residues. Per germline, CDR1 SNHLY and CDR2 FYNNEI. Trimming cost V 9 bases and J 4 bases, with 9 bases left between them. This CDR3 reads CAREGGTEAFF. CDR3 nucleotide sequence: TGTGCCAGGGAAGGGGGCACTGAAGCTTTCTTT.

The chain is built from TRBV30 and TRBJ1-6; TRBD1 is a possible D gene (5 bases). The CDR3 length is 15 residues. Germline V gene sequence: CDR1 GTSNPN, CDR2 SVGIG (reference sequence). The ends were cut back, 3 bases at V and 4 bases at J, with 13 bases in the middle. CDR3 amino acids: CAWSVLGTYNSPLHF. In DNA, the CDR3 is TGTGCCTGGAGCGTACTCGGGACTTATAATTCACCCCTCCACTTT. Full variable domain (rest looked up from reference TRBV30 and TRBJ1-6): SQTIHQWPATLVQPVGSPLSLECTVEGTSNPNLYWYRQAAGRGLQLLFYSVGIGQISSEVPQNLSASRPQDRQFILSSKKLLLSDSGFYLCAWSVLGTYNSPLHFGNGTRLTVT.

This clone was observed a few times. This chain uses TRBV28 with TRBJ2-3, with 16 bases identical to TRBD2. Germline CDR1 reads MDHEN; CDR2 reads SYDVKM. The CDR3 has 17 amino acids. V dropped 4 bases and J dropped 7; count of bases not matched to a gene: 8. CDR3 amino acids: CASSSGTSGRGAYTQYF. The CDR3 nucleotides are TGTGCCAGCAGTTCCGGGACTAGCGGGAGGGGAGCATATACGCAGTATTTT.

CDR3 region: CASSPPGTSGSGKTQYF. CDR3 DNA sequence: TGTGCCAGCTCACCCCCCGGGACTAGCGGGAGCGGGAAGACCCAGTACTTC. The chain employs TRBV18 and TRBJ2-5, with 14 bases fitting TRBD2. The CDR3 has 17 residues. Germline lookup yields CDR1 KGHSH and CDR2 LQKENI. The trim removed 3 bases at V and 6 bases at J, leaving 9 bases unmatched.

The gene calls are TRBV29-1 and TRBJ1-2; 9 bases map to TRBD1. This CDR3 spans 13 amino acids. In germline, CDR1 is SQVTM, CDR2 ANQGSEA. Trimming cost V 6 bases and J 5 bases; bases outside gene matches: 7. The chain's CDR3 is CSVAPGTGYGYTF. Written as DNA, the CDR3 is TGCAGCGTGGCCCCCGGGACAGGGTATGGCTACACCTTC.

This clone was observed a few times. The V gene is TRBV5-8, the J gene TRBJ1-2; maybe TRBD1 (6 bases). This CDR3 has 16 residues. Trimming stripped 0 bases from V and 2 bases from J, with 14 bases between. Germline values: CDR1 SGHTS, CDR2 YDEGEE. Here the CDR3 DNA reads TGTGCCAGCAGCTTGGGCAGGGCAGGGGTGAACTATGGCTACACCTTC. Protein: CASSLGRAGVNYGYTF.

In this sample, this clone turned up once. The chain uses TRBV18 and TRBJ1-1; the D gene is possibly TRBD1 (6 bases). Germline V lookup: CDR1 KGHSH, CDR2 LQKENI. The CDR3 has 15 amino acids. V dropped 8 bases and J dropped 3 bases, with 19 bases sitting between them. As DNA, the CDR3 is TGTGCCAGCCTCATTTCCGGGACAACAGACACTGAAGCTTTCTTT. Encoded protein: CASLISGTTDTEAFF. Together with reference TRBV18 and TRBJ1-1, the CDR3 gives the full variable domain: NAGVMQNPRHLVRRRGQEARLRCSPMKGHSHVYWYRQLPEEGLKFMVYLQKENIIDESGMPKERFSAEFPKEGPSILRIQQVVRGDSAAYFCASLISGTTDTEAFFGQGTRLTVV.

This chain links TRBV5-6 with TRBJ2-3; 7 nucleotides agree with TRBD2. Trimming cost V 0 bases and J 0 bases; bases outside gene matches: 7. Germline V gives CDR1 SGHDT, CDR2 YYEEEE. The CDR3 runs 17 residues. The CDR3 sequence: CASSLAASGVSTDTQYF. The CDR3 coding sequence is TGTGCCAGCAGCTTGGCGGCTAGCGGAGTTAGCACAGATACGCAGTATTTT.

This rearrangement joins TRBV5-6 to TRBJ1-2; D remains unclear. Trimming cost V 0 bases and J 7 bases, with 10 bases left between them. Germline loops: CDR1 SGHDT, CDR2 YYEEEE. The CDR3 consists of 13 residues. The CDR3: CASSLVEGVGYTF. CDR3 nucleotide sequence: TGTGCCAGCAGCTTGGTGGAGGGAGTTGGCTACACCTTC.

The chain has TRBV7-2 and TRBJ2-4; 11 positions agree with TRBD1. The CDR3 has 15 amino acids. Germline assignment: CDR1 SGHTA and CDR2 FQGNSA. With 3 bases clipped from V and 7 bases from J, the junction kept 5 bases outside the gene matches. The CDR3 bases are TGTGCCAGCAGCTTTGCCGGGACAGGGGGTAACATTCAGTACTTC. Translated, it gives CASSFAGTGGNIQYF.

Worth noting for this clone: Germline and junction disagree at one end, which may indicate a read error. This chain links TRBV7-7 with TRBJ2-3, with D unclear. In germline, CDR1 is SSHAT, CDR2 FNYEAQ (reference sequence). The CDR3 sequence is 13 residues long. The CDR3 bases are TGTGCTAGCAGCTCCACAAGCACAGATACGCAGTATTTT. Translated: CASSSTSTDTQYF.

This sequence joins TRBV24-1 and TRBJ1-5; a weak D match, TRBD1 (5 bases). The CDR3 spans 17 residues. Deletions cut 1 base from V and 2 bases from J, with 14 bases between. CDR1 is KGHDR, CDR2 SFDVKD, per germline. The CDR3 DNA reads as TGTGCCACCAGTGATTTTAAAGGGGCCCAGGGCAATCAGCCCCAGCATTTT. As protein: CATSDFKGAQGNQPQHF.

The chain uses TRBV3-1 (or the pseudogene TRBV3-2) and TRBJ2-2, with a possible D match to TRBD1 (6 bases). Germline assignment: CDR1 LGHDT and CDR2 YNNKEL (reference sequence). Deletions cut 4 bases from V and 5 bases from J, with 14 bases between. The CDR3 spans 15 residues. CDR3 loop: CASSPAGVTTGELFF. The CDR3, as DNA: TGTGCCAGCAGCCCCGCAGGGGTGACGACCGGGGAGCTGTTTTTT.

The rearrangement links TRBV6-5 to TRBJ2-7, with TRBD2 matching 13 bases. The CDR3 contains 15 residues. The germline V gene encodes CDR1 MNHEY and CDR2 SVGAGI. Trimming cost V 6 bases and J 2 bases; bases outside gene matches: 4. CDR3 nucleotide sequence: TGTGCCAGCAGGGGGGGACTAGCGGGGCCCTACGAGCAGTACTTC. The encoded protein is CASRGGLAGPYEQYF.

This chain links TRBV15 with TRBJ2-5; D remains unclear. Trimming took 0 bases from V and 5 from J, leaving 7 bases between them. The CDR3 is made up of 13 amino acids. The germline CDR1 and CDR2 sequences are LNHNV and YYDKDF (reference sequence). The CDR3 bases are TGTGCCACCAGCAGAGATCTAATGGAGACCCAGTACTTC. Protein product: CATSRDLMETQYF.

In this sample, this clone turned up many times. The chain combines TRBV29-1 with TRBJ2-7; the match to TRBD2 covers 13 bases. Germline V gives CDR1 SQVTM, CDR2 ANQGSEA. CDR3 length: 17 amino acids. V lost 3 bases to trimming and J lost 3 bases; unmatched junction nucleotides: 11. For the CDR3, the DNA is TGCAGCGTTGAGGGAGTGGGCCGGACTAGCGGGAGCTACGAGCAGTACTTC. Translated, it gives CSVEGVGRTSGSYEQYF.

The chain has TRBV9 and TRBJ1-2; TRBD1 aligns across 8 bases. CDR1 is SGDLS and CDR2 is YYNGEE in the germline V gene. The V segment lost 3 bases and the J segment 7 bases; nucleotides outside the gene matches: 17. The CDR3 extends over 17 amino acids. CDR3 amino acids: CASSEQMVTGGKGGYTF. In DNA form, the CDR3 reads TGTGCCAGCAGCGAGCAGATGGTTACAGGGGGTAAGGGTGGCTACACCTTC.

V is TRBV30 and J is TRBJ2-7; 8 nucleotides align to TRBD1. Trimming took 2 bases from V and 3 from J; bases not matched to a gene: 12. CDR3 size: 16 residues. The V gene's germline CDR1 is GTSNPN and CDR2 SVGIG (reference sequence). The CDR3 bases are TGTGCCTGGAGTCCCATCAGGGGACAGGCCCACTACGAGCAGTACTTC. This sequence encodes CAWSPIRGQAHYEQYF.

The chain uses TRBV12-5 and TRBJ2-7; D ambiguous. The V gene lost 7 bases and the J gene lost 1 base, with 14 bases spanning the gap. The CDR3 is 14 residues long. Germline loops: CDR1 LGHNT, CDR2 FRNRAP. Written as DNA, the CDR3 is TGTGCTAGTGCCTCAGACTCAACGTCCTACGAGCAGTACTTC. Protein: CASASDSTSYEQYF.

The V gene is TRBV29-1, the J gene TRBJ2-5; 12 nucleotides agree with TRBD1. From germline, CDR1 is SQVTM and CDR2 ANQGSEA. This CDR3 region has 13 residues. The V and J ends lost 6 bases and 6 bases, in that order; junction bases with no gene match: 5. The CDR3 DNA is TGCAGCGTCGGGACAGGGGGCCAGCAGACCCAGTACTTC. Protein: CSVGTGGQQTQYF.

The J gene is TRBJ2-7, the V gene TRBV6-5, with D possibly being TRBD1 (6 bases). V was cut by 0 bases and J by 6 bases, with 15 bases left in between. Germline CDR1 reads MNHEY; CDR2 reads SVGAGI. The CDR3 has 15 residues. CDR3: CASSYSWTVIGEQYF. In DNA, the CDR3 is TGTGCCAGCAGTTACTCTTGGACAGTCATTGGCGAGCAGTACTTC.

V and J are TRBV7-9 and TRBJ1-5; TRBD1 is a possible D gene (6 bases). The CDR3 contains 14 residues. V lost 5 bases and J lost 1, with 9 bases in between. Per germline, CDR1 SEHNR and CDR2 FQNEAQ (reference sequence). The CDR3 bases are TGTGCCAGCAGCCTGGACAGCAGCAATCAGCCCCAGCATTTT. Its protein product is CASSLDSSNQPQHF.